This is a list of T cell receptor beta chains from one sample in a study of blood T cell repertoires in COVID-19. The assay was immunoSEQ multiplex PCR, and TCRdb's table has in-frame clones only and misses some. This sample yields over 90,000 clones, of which about four fifths are seen a single time; around 4.7% belongs to the top ten. Input material: peripheral blood. The receptors were gathered from a man older than 75 with COVID-19, enrolled during active disease. CDR3s include the opening cysteine and the closing phenylalanine or tryptophan. A D gene is named only where the DNA matches it firmly. Some rows mark clone size as missing; the rest say once, few, many or name a class of expanded clone.

TRBV27	TRBD2	TRBJ2-3	.	CASSRVLAGGLPDTQYF	TGTGCCAGCAGTCGGGTACTAGCGGGGGGCCTCCCCGATACGCAGTATTTT
TRBV10-3	TRBD1	TRBJ1-5	.	CAISEGQGDQPQHF	TGTGCCATCAGTGAAGGACAGGGAGATCAGCCCCAGCATTTT
TRBV5-1	TRBD1	TRBJ2-3	.	CASSRDRASTDTQYF	TGCGCCAGCAGCAGGGACAGGGCTAGCACAGATACGCAGTATTTT
TRBV5-1	.	TRBJ2-3	.	CASSLAWAGPDTQYF	TGCGCCAGCAGCTTGGCCTGGGCCGGCCCAGATACGCAGTATTTT
TRBV15	.	TRBJ2-1	.	CATSRDRVRGNEQFF	TGTGCCACCAGCAGAGATCGGGTCAGGGGTAATGAGCAGTTCTTC
TRBV3-1/TRBV3-2	TRBD1	TRBJ1-1	.	CASSQGQGLSEAFF	TGTGCCAGCAGCCAGGGACAGGGATTGTCTGAAGCTTTCTTT
TRBV7-2	TRBD1	TRBJ1-3	.	CASSSGQGGGNTIYF	TGTGCCAGCAGCTCGGGACAGGGGGGTGGAAACACCATATATTTT
TRBV7-3	.	TRBJ1-2	.	CASSPLPNYGYTF	TGTGCCAGCAGCCCCCTCCCGAACTATGGCTACACCTTC
TRBV29-1	.	TRBJ2-5	.	CSVARQEQETQYF	TGCAGCGTCGCGCGACAGGAACAAGAGACCCAGTACTTC
TRBV18	TRBD1	TRBJ2-2	.	CASSSGGRSTGELFF	TGTGCCAGCTCATCAGGGGGAAGAAGCACCGGGGAGCTGTTTTTT
TRBV4-3	.	TRBJ2-1	.	CASSLGRGSYNEQFF	TGCGCCAGCAGCCTAGGGCGGGGTTCCTACAATGAGCAGTTCTTC
TRBV4-2	TRBD1	TRBJ2-3	.	CASSQDRPTDTQYF	TGTGCCAGCAGCCAGGACAGGCCCACAGATACGCAGTATTTT
TRBV6-1	TRBD1	TRBJ2-1	few	CASSEISGGEQFF	TGTGCCAGCAGTGAGATCTCAGGGGGTGAGCAGTTCTTC
TRBV5-8	TRBD1	TRBJ1-4	.	CASSLGWTGTNEKLFF	TGTGCCAGCAGCTTGGGGTGGACAGGAACTAATGAAAAACTGTTTTTT
TRBV2	TRBD1	TRBJ1-4	.	CASSDRGRDEKLFF	TGTGCCAGCAGTGACAGGGGGCGTGATGAAAAACTGTTTTTT
TRBV19	.	TRBJ1-2	.	CASSRDTTYGYTF	TGTGCCAGTAGTAGGGACACGACGTATGGCTACACCTTC
TRBV30	.	TRBJ1-5	.	CAWSPSIWTGNQPQHF	TGTGCCTGGAGTCCAAGCATCTGGACAGGCAATCAGCCCCAGCATTTT
TRBV7-8	TRBD2	TRBJ2-7	few	CASSLVLAGAGEQYF	TGTGCCAGCAGCTTAGTACTAGCGGGGGCGGGTGAGCAGTACTTC
TRBV4-1	.	TRBJ2-3	.	CASSRTAAGGTDTQYF	TGCGCCAGCAGCCGGACAGCGGCGGGGGGCACAGATACGCAGTATTTT
TRBV6-5	.	TRBJ1-1	few	CASSATEGIGEAFF	TGTGCCAGCAGCGCGACTGAGGGAATCGGTGAAGCTTTCTTT
TRBV30	TRBD2	TRBJ2-5	.	CAWMSGKETQYF	TGTGCCTGGATGAGCGGGAAAGAGACCCAGTACTTC
TRBV18	TRBD1	TRBJ1-3	.	CASSSTQGGSGNTIYF	TGTGCCAGCTCGTCGACTCAGGGGGGATCCGGAAACACCATATATTTT
TRBV5-1	TRBD2	TRBJ2-3	.	CASSSRTRATSGQTSTDTQYF	TGCGCCAGCAGCTCACGTACTAGGGCGACTAGCGGACAAACTAGCACAGATACGCAGTATTTT
TRBV24-1	TRBD1	TRBJ1-2	.	CATSGRDRGIPLYGYTF	TGTGCCACCAGTGGCCGGGACAGGGGGATCCCCCTCTATGGCTACACCTTC
TRBV5-4	TRBD1	TRBJ1-2	few	CASSSDRGGGYTF	TGTGCCAGCAGCTCGGACAGGGGAGGTGGCTACACCTTC
TRBV9	TRBD2	TRBJ2-1	.	CASSPRGGTASSYNEQFF	TGTGCCAGCAGCCCCCGGGGGGGGACCGCGAGCTCCTACAATGAGCAGTTCTTC
TRBV7-9	.	TRBJ2-7	.	CASSSPRTGELLYEQYF	TGTGCCAGCAGCTCCCCCCGGACTGGAGAGCTTCTGTACGAGCAGTACTTC
TRBV2	TRBD1	TRBJ1-5	.	CASRGTGYSNQPQHF	TGTGCCAGCAGAGGGACAGGGTATAGCAATCAGCCCCAGCATTTT
TRBV5-1	TRBD1	TRBJ2-5	.	CASSFGRGRSETQYF	TGCGCCAGCAGCTTCGGTAGGGGGCGTTCGGAGACCCAGTACTTC
TRBV19	TRBD1	TRBJ2-1	.	CASSIDAGQGYNEQFF	TGTGCCAGTAGTATAGATGCGGGACAGGGGTACAATGAGCAGTTCTTC
TRBV27	.	TRBJ1-4	.	CASSLSQGTNEKLFF	TGTGCCAGCAGTTTATCCCAGGGAACTAATGAAAAACTGTTTTTT
TRBV10-2	.	TRBJ2-7	.	CASSEQRTYEQYF	TGCGCCAGCAGTGAGCAGCGAACCTACGAGCAGTACTTC